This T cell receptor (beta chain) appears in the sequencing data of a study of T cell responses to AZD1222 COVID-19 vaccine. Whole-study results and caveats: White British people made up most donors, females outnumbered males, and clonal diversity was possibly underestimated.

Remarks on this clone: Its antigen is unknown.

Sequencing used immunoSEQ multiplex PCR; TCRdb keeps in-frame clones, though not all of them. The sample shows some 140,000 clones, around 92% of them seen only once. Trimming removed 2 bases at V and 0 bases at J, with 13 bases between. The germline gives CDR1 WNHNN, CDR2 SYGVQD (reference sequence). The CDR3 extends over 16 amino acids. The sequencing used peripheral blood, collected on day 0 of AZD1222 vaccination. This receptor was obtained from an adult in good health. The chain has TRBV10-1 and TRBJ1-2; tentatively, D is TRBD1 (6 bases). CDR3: CASSEHRVGTNYGYTF. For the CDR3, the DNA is TGCGCCAGCAGTGAGCACAGGGTAGGGACTAACTATGGCTACACCTTC.